This TCR beta chain emerged from a study of T cell changes during pregnancy in multiple sclerosis (dated by TCRdb to between 2018 and 2020). Some background on the complete study: In women with multiple sclerosis, the researchers looked at how the T cell repertoire shifted as pregnancy progressed.

Library method: the immunoSEQ multiplex PCR assay. This is the immuneACCESS table as TCRdb keeps it, with only in-frame sequences that have V and J called. A part of the clones is gone; compared with another copy, unresolved V genes explain less than half, and the rest is unexplained. This sample lists roughly 45,000 clones; roughly 88% were detected once. The ten most abundant clones make up 4% to 6% of the sample. Worth noting for this clone: Its recognized antigen is unknown. Base-call qualities are not available, and no considerably larger clone is one nucleotide away.

CDR1 and CDR2 are drawn from the germline V gene (reference sequence): SEHNR, FQNEAQ. The germline ends are 8 bases apart after V is trimmed by 1 base and J by 2 bases. The cysteine opens and the phenylalanine closes a CDR3 of 14 amino acids. CDR3 DNA only is kept here, 42 bases in frame from base 1. Sequencing was performed on peripheral blood, taken in the second trimester of pregnancy. This TCR derives from a female donor in good health, enrolled as a control in a pregnancy study. Recombination joined TRBV7-9 with TRBJ1-1; there is no confident call for the D gene. The encoded CDR3 is CASSLDVANTEAFF. The bases read TGTGCCAGCAGCTTAGATGTAGCCAACACTGAAGCTTTCTTT.